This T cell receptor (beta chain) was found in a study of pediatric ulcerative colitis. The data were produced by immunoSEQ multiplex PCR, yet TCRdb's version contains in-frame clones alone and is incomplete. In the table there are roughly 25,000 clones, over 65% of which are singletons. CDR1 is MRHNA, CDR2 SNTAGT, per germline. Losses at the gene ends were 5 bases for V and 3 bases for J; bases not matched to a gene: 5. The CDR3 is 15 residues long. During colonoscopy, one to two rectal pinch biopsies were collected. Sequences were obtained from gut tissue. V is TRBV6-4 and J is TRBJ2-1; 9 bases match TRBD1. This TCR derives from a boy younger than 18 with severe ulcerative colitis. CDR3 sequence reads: CASSLGQGDYNEQFF. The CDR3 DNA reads TGTGCCAGCAGTTTGGGACAGGGAGACTACAATGAGCAGTTCTTC.